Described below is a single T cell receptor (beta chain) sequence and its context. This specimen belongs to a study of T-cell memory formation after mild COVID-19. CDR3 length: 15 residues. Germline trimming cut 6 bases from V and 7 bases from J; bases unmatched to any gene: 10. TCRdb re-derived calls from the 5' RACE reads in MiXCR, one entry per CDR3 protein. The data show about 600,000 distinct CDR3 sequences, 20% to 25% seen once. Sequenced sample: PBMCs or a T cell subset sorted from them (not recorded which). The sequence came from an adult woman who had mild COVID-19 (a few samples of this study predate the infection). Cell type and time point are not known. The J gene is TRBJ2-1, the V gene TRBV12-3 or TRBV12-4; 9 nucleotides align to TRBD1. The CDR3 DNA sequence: TGTGCCAGCAGCCCCACAGGGGGCGGAAGGAATGAGCAGTTCTTC. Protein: CASSPTGGGRNEQFF.